These 26 T cell receptor beta chains were all obtained from the same sample, sequenced in a study of T cell responses to AZD1222 COVID-19 vaccine. Assay used: immunoSEQ multiplex PCR; TCRdb lists only in-frame clones, some missing. The sample has about 120,000 clones; approximately 89% are singletons. The specimen comprised peripheral blood, sampled on day 0 of AZD1222 vaccination. All receptors come from an adult in good health.

The chain is built from TRBV7-9 and TRBJ1-3; D perhaps matches TRBD1 (5 bases). With 5 bases removed from V and 4 bases from J, the gap between germline ends came to 15 bases. The CDR3 has 15 amino acids. The germline V gene has CDR1 SEHNR and CDR2 FQNEAQ (reference sequence). The CDR3 coding sequence is TGTGCCAGCAGCCCCCCCGGCGGGGCGGGAAACACCATATATTTT. This sequence encodes CASSPPGGAGNTIYF.

The chain is built from TRBV27 and TRBJ1-1; unclear D gene. This CDR3 is built from 12 residues. Germline V CDR1 and CDR2: MNHEY, SMNVEV (reference sequence). Trimming removed 1 base at V and 7 bases at J, with 7 bases between. The CDR3 nucleotides are TGTGCCAGCAGTTTATGGGGAGGTGAAGCTTTCTTT. This codes for CASSLWGGEAFF.

This chain links TRBV2 with TRBJ2-4; tentative D call: TRBD1 (7 bases). Germline loops: CDR1 SNHLY, CDR2 FYNNEI. V was shortened by 0 bases and J by 4 bases, with 19 bases between the two germline ends. The CDR3 sequence is 18 residues long. The CDR3 here is CASSEALLGQGGKNIQYF. CDR3 bases: TGTGCCAGCAGTGAAGCGCTTCTTGGGCAGGGGGGTAAAAACATTCAGTACTTC.

The rearrangement uses TRBV7-6 and TRBJ2-2, with TRBD1 matching over 7 bases. Germline CDR1 is SGHVS and CDR2 is FNYEAQ. CDR3 length equals 16 residues. After removal of 3 bases from V and 0 bases from J, the junction contained 4 bases not matched to a gene. The CDR3 DNA sequence: TGTGCCAGCAGCTTCGGACAGGCTGCGAACACCGGGGAGCTGTTTTTT. Its translation: CASSFGQAANTGELFF.

The chain is built from TRBV10-3 and TRBJ1-3; D gene unclear. Germline V gene sequence: CDR1 ENHRY, CDR2 SYGVKD. V gave up 2 bases and J gave up 1 base, with 15 bases separating them. The CDR3 extends over 17 amino acids. CDR3 sequence (DNA): TGTGCCATCAGTGAGATTCCAAGGGTCGGATCTGGAAACACCATATATTTT. Protein product: CAISEIPRVGSGNTIYF.

This chain links TRBV27 with TRBJ1-5; D unresolved. The CDR3 runs 15 residues. Germline loops: CDR1 MNHEY, CDR2 SMNVEV (reference sequence). V lost 0 bases and J 1 base, leaving 7 bases between the germline ends. CDR3 sequence reads: CASSLSGMSNQPQHF. The CDR3 nucleotides are TGTGCCAGCAGTTTATCGGGGATGAGCAATCAGCCCCAGCATTTT.

The J gene is TRBJ2-3, the V gene TRBV5-6, with D unclear. The CDR3 runs to 11 residues. Trimming cost V 3 bases and J 2 bases, with 1 base left between them. Looked up from germline, CDR1 is SGHDT and CDR2 is YYEEEE. Here the CDR3 reads CASSSTDTQYF. The CDR3 coding sequence is TGTGCCAGCAGCTCCACAGATACGCAGTATTTT.

The J gene is TRBJ2-7, the V gene TRBV27; D perhaps matches TRBD1 (6 bases). The CDR3 length is 15 residues. CDR1 and CDR2 from the germline V gene are MNHEY and SMNVEV (reference sequence). V dropped 0 bases and J dropped 4 bases, with 13 bases sitting between them. The CDR3 DNA follows: TGTGCCAGCAGTTTATCGAGGGGGTTAGGTTACGAGCAGTACTTC. It codes for CASSLSRGLGYEQYF.

V and J are TRBV19 and TRBJ1-2; 7 nucleotides line up with TRBD1. The J segment lost 1 base and the V segment lost 6 bases, leaving 8 bases of the junction unmatched. The germline V gene has CDR1 LNHDA and CDR2 SQIVND (reference sequence). This CDR3 is built from 15 residues. The CDR3 sequence is CASSRTGASNYGYTF. The CDR3, as DNA: TGTGCCAGTAGCCGTACAGGGGCGAGTAACTATGGCTACACCTTC.

This clone has only one observation. The rearrangement joins TRBV6-5 to TRBJ1-1; no clear D. Germline V gene data show CDR1 as MNHEY and CDR2 as SVGAGI. This CDR3 is built from 13 residues. The V end lost 6 bases, the J end lost 3 bases, and 11 bases lay between the germline ends. CDR3 in DNA: TGTGCCAGCAGGAAGACGGTTTACACTGAAGCTTTCTTT. This encodes CASRKTVYTEAFF.

The chain recombines TRBV18 with TRBJ1-2, with D hard to call. Trimming left V 0 bases short and J 8 bases short, with 16 bases between. The CDR3 is 15 amino acids. Germline loops: CDR1 KGHSH, CDR2 LQKENI. The CDR3 reads CASSPPGLEGYGYTF. In DNA form, the CDR3 reads TGTGCCAGCTCACCACCGGGTTTGGAGGGATACGGCTACACCTTC.

The chain is built from TRBV6-2 or TRBV6-3 and TRBJ2-1; the D gene is possibly TRBD1 (6 bases). Trimming removed 3 bases from V and 1 base from J, with 13 bases in between. Germline values: CDR1 MNHEY, CDR2 SVGEGT. This CDR3 comprises 16 residues. CDR3 nucleotides: TGTGCCAGCAGTTATTCGGGTGGACAGTCCTACAATGAGCAGTTCTTC. It yields the protein CASSYSGGQSYNEQFF.

This clone has a handful of counts. The rearrangement links TRBV27 to TRBJ2-7; 9 bases agree with TRBD1. After removal of 3 bases from V and 5 bases from J, the junction contained 5 bases not matched to a gene. CDR3 length: 14 amino acids. Looked up from germline, CDR1 is MNHEY and CDR2 is SMNVEV (reference sequence). The CDR3 loop is CASSFGTGYNEQYF. In nucleotides, the CDR3 is TGTGCCAGCAGTTTTGGGACAGGGTACAACGAGCAGTACTTC.

The rearrangement links TRBV4-1 to TRBJ1-5; D is unresolved. Germline V lookup: CDR1 MGHRA, CDR2 YSYEKL. V lost 0 bases, J lost 6 bases, and 12 bases lay in between. CDR3 length: 15 amino acids. CDR3 DNA: TGCGCCAGCAGCCAAGACGACTTTCCCGGTCAGCCCCAGCATTTT. It codes for CASSQDDFPGQPQHF.

The chain is built from TRBV10-2 and TRBJ1-2; 9 nucleotides line up with TRBD1. The CDR3 is 14 residues long. Per germline, CDR1 WSHSY and CDR2 SAAADI. Trimming took 6 bases from V and 2 from J; bases not matched to a gene: 4. For the CDR3, the DNA is TGCGCCAGCAGGACCGGGACAGGGAACTATGGCTACACCTTC. Translation gives CASRTGTGNYGYTF.

V and J are TRBV13 and TRBJ1-1; no firm D call. The CDR3 extends over 13 amino acids. Per the germline V gene, CDR1 is PRHDT and CDR2 is FYEKMQ (reference sequence). The V end was cut by 0 bases, the J end by 5 bases, with 7 bases between. The CDR3: CASSLGGGTEAFF. The CDR3, as DNA: TGTGCCAGCAGCTTAGGTGGTGGAACTGAAGCTTTCTTT.

V and J are TRBV20-1 and TRBJ1-4; no clear D gene. Trimming removed 7 bases from V and 7 bases from J, with 10 bases in between. The CDR3 loop spans 11 amino acids. The germline V gene has CDR1 DFQATT and CDR2 SNEGSKA (reference sequence). Written as DNA, the CDR3 is TGCAGTGGGGCTGAGGCTGAAAAACTGTTTTTT. This gives the protein CSGAEAEKLFF.

The rearrangement links TRBV6-2 or TRBV6-3 to TRBJ1-1; D might be TRBD1 (5 bases). V was trimmed by 2 bases and J by 0 bases, leaving 10 bases between them. The germline V gene has CDR1 MNHEY and CDR2 SVGEGT. The CDR3 has 15 residues. CDR3 residues: CASSYPGTMNTEAFF. The CDR3 bases are TGTGCCAGCAGTTACCCCGGGACCATGAACACTGAAGCTTTCTTT.

The gene calls are TRBV6-1 and TRBJ1-4, with unresolved D. Trimming shortened V by 0 bases and J by 5 bases, and 7 bases separated the two germline ends. This CDR3 is built from 14 residues. Germline lookup yields CDR1 MNHNS and CDR2 SASEGT. The CDR3 DNA reads TGTGCCAGCAGTGAAGCGAGGGAGAATGAAAAACTGTTTTTT. It translates to CASSEARENEKLFF.

The J gene is TRBJ2-7, the V gene TRBV11-2; TRBD2 aligns across 11 bases. The CDR3 is made up of 14 amino acids. The V gene's germline CDR1 is SGHAT and CDR2 FQNNGV. Germline trimming cut 5 bases from V and 2 bases from J; bases unmatched to any gene: 2. The CDR3 coding sequence is TGTGCCAGCAGCCCGGGACTAGCGGCCTACGAGCAGTACTTC. It is translated as CASSPGLAAYEQYF.

This chain links TRBV6-6 with TRBJ1-2, with 10 positions matching TRBD1. With 4 bases clipped from V and 1 base from J, the junction kept 3 bases outside the gene matches. The CDR3 extends over 15 amino acids. Germline V CDR1 and CDR2: MNHNY, SVGAGI (reference sequence). The CDR3 is CASSLGQGINYGYTF. The CDR3 nucleotides are TGTGCCAGCAGTTTGGGACAGGGGATTAACTATGGCTACACCTTC.

This clone was observed a handful of times. The rearrangement links TRBV11-3 to TRBJ2-5; a possible D gene is TRBD2 (5 bases). The CDR3 sequence is 13 residues long. V gave up 3 bases and J gave up 5 bases, with 10 bases separating them. Germline V gene lookup returns CDR1 SGHNT and CDR2 YENEEA. The CDR3: CASSLRDGETQYF. The CDR3, as DNA: TGTGCCAGCAGCTTGAGGGATGGGGAGACCCAGTACTTC.

The chain is built from TRBV19 and TRBJ1-1, with D unclear. Germline V lookup: CDR1 LNHDA, CDR2 SQIVND (reference sequence). V gave up 5 bases and J gave up 3 bases, with 16 bases separating them. The CDR3 length is 15 residues. CDR3 sequence: CASSFGSWGDTEAFF. CDR3 nucleotide sequence: TGTGCCAGTAGTTTTGGGAGCTGGGGTGACACTGAAGCTTTCTTT.

This clone appeared a single time. This chain connects TRBV3-1 (or the pseudogene TRBV3-2) to TRBJ2-6; 7 bases line up with TRBD2. The CDR3 sequence is 17 residues long. With V trimmed by 0 bases and J by 0 bases, 2 bases remained unmatched. In germline, CDR1 is LGHDT, CDR2 YNNKEL (reference sequence). The CDR3 protein is CASSQEGGVSGANVLTF. The CDR3 coding sequence is TGTGCCAGCAGCCAAGAGGGAGGGGTCTCTGGGGCCAACGTCCTGACTTTC.

This chain links TRBV6-1 with TRBJ2-3, with 14 nucleotides matching TRBD2. Trimming cost V 3 bases and J 7 bases; bases outside gene matches: 6. The length of the CDR3 is 16 residues. The V gene's germline CDR1 is MNHNS and CDR2 SASEGT. The CDR3 sequence is CASSESGTSGGHTQYF. In DNA, the CDR3 is TGTGCCAGCAGTGAGTCCGGGACTAGCGGGGGACATACGCAGTATTTT.

This chain joins TRBV5-5 and TRBJ1-2, with D possibly matching TRBD1 (6 bases). Deletions cut 6 bases from V and 1 base from J, with 19 bases between. Per germline, CDR1 SGHKS and CDR2 YYEKEE (reference sequence). The CDR3 loop spans 16 amino acids. This chain's CDR3 is CASTTRWGAGNYGYTF. Here the CDR3 DNA reads TGTGCCAGCACCACCCGGTGGGGGGCTGGTAACTATGGCTACACCTTC.